A single sample gave rise to the 16 T cell receptor beta chains below, sequenced in a study of Tregs in tolerant kidney transplant recipients. Profiling relied on immunoSEQ multiplex PCR, and the TCRdb table lists in-frame clones only, not all of them. The sample gives some 250,000 clones, around 82% of which show up once; around 0.61% is in the top ten. The material sequenced was CD4+ T cells from blood. The receptors originated from a human donor in good health.

The J gene is TRBJ1-6, the V gene TRBV9; 9 bases fit TRBD1. Germline lookup yields CDR1 SGDLS and CDR2 YYNGEE. V trimming: 0 bases; J trimming: 7 bases; junction bases outside the gene matches: 2. The CDR3 totals 15 residues. The CDR3 here is CASSVGGQGNSPLHF. The CDR3 coding sequence is TGTGCCAGCAGCGTAGGAGGACAGGGGAATTCACCCCTCCACTTT.

The V gene is TRBV5-6, the J gene TRBJ2-5; the D gene is possibly TRBD1 (6 bases). The germline V gene encodes CDR1 SGHDT and CDR2 YYEEEE. The V and J ends lost 0 bases and 4 bases respectively, with 10 bases between them. This CDR3 comprises 14 residues. The CDR3 loop is CASSLGQAAETQYF. The DNA for the CDR3 is TGTGCCAGCAGCTTGGGACAGGCGGCAGAGACCCAGTACTTC.

To note about this clone: This sample also contains other DNA sequences that code for the same CDR3. The V and J genes are TRBV5-1 and TRBJ2-5; 8 bases line up with TRBD2. This CDR3 comprises 18 residues. The germline gives CDR1 SGHRS, CDR2 YFSETQ. V trimming: 1 base; J trimming: 4 bases; junction bases outside the gene matches: 15. The CDR3 DNA reads TGCGCCAGCAGCTTGAGAGGGCTAGCGGGCGGGGGGCGAGAGACCCAGTACTTC. Translating gives CASSLRGLAGGGRETQYF.

In DNA form, the CDR3 reads TGTGCCAGCAGCGGGAGGGCCAGGCAAGAGACCCAGTACTTC. Translating gives CASSGRARQETQYF. The rearrangement joins TRBV9 to TRBJ2-5; D perhaps matches TRBD2 (6 bases). Germline V gives CDR1 SGDLS, CDR2 YYNGEE. The CDR3 totals 14 residues. V lost 3 bases to trimming and J lost 2 bases, with 11 bases between them.

The chain is built from TRBV18 and TRBJ2-3; 15 nucleotides line up with TRBD2. From germline, CDR1 is KGHSH and CDR2 LQKENI. Losses at the gene ends were 3 bases for V and 3 bases for J; bases not matched to a gene: 7. The CDR3 is 18 amino acids. CDR3 coding DNA: TGTGCCAGCTCACCCCCGGGACTAGCGGGAGGTATGACAGATACGCAGTATTTT. Translating it yields CASSPPGLAGGMTDTQYF.

This chain's CDR3 is CSVEFGDRGTYEQYF. The CDR3 DNA reads TGCAGCGTTGAATTCGGAGACAGGGGGACCTACGAGCAGTACTTC. The chain combines TRBV29-1 with TRBJ2-7; 9 nucleotides align to TRBD1. Germline V CDR1 and CDR2: SQVTM, ANQGSEA. The CDR3 runs to 15 residues. Trimming took 2 bases from V and 2 from J; bases not matched to a gene: 7.

This clone was detected only once. The chain joins TRBV7-9 to TRBJ1-2; D may be TRBD1 (5 bases). The germline CDR1 and CDR2 sequences are SEHNR and FQNEAQ (reference sequence). The CDR3 consists of 14 residues. V was pared by 5 bases and J by 6 bases, with 16 bases between. The CDR3 here is CASSDETGFHGYTF. CDR3 bases: TGTGCCAGCAGCGACGAAACAGGTTTCCATGGCTACACCTTC.

J is TRBJ1-2 and V is TRBV5-1; D is perhaps TRBD1 (5 bases). CDR3 length: 14 amino acids. Between the trimmed V and J ends, which lost 0 bases and 3 bases, there was a span of 9 bases. The germline CDR1 and CDR2 sequences are SGHRS and YFSETQ. CDR3 sequence: CASSLGEGYYGYTF. The CDR3 DNA sequence: TGCGCCAGCAGCTTGGGCGAGGGGTACTATGGCTACACCTTC.

Only a few counts were recorded for this clone. The genes are TRBV5-1 and TRBJ2-3; D might be TRBD2 (6 bases). Germline CDR1 SGHRS, CDR2 YFSETQ. The CDR3 contains 14 residues. Trimming took 0 bases from V and 8 from J, leaving 13 bases between them. CDR3 in DNA: TGCGCCAGCAGCTTGGAAGCGGGTGTTAGTACGCAGTATTTT. Protein sequence: CASSLEAGVSTQYF.

CDR3 bases: TGTGCCAGCCTAATTTGGACGGAGCAGTTCTTC. It specifies CASLIWTEQFF. The V call is TRBV6-5, the J call TRBJ2-1; D unclear. The length of the CDR3 is 11 residues. V was trimmed by 8 bases and J by 10 bases, leaving 12 bases between them. Germline CDR1 is MNHEY and CDR2 is SVGAGI.

This chain connects TRBV5-6 to TRBJ2-5, with D unclear. Trimming removed 4 bases at V and 5 bases at J, with 12 bases between. The CDR3 extends over 13 amino acids. Germline CDR1 and CDR2: SGHDT and YYEEEE. The CDR3 reads CASSRLPRETQYF. The CDR3 DNA follows: TGTGCCAGCAGCCGGCTGCCTCGGGAGACCCAGTACTTC.

The chain has TRBV7-9 and TRBJ1-1, with a possible D match to TRBD1 (6 bases). The CDR3 spans 15 residues. V shed 5 bases and J shed 1 base, with 14 bases lying between them. The V gene's germline CDR1 is SEHNR and CDR2 FQNEAQ (reference sequence). The CDR3 sequence is CASSRPGQTNTEAFF. Written as DNA, the CDR3 is TGTGCCAGCAGCAGACCGGGACAAACGAACACTGAAGCTTTCTTT. The full variable domain, its missing parts supplied by reference TRBV7-9 and TRBJ1-1, is DTGVSQNPRHKITKRGQNVTFRCDPISEHNRLYWYRQTLGQGPEFLTYFQNEAQLEKSRLLSDRFSAERPKGSFSTLEIQRTEQGDSAMYLCASSRPGQTNTEAFFGQGTRLTVV.

The chain combines TRBV10-3 with TRBJ2-7; 11 bases agree with TRBD2. The CDR3 has 14 amino acids. Trimming took 10 bases from V and 6 from J; bases not matched to a gene: 11. CDR1 and CDR2 from the germline V gene are ENHRY and SYGVKD. The CDR3 DNA follows: TGTGCCACCTCACTAGCGGGGGCTCTCCCCGAGCAGTACTTC. Its translation is CATSLAGALPEQYF.

This clone is a singleton in its sample. This sequence joins TRBV9 and TRBJ2-3; TRBD1 matches at 7 bases. The CDR3 length is 18 residues. The ends lost 0 bases at V and 6 bases at J; junction bases unmatched: 16. The germline gives CDR1 SGDLS, CDR2 YYNGEE. This CDR3 reads CASSVAGLQGRGIDTQYF. DNA of the CDR3: TGTGCCAGCAGCGTAGCCGGATTACAGGGGCGAGGTATTGATACGCAGTATTTT.

The chain uses TRBV6-6 and TRBJ2-3; 7 bases map to TRBD2. Germline lookup yields CDR1 MNHNY and CDR2 SVGAGI (reference sequence). The V and J ends lost 0 bases and 5 bases, in that order; junction bases with no gene match: 8. This CDR3 has 16 residues. The DNA of the CDR3 is TGTGCCAGCAGTTACTCGAGCGCGGGAGAGGGAGATACGCAGTATTTT. Translation: CASSYSSAGEGDTQYF.

The chain couples TRBV7-9 to TRBJ2-6; 8 positions match TRBD1. CDR1 and CDR2 (germline): SEHNR, FQNEAQ (reference sequence). V was pared by 3 bases and J by 0 bases, with 4 bases of the junction left unmatched. The CDR3 contains 17 residues. The CDR3, as DNA: TGTGCCAGCAGCTTCAGGACAGGGAACTCTGGGGCCAACGTCCTGACTTTC. It specifies CASSFRTGNSGANVLTF.